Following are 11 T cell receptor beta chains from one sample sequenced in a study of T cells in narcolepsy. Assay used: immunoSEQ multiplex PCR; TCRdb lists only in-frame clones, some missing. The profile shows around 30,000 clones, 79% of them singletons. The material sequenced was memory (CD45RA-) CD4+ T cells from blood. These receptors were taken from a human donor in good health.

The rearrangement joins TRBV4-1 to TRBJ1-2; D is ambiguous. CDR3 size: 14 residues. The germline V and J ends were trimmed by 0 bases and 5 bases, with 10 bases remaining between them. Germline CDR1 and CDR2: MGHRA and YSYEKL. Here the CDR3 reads CASSQEGRLYGYTF. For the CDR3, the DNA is TGCGCCAGCAGCCAAGAGGGCAGGCTTTATGGCTACACCTTC.

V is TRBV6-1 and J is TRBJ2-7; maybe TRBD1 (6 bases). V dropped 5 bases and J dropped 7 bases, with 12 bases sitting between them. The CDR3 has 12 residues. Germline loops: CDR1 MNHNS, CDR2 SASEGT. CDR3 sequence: CASSWSGVEQYF. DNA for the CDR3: TGTGCCAGCAGTTGGTCAGGGGTTGAGCAGTACTTC.

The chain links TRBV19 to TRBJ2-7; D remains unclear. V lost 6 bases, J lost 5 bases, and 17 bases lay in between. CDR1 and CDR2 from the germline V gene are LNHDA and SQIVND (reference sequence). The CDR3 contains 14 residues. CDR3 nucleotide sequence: TGTGCCAGTAGATCGACGCTGGCAAGCAACGAGCAGTACTTC. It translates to CASRSTLASNEQYF. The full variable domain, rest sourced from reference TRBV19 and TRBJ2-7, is DGGITQSPKYLFRKEGQNVTLSCEQNLNHDAMYWYRQDPGQGLRLIYYSQIVNDFQKGDIAEGYSVSREKKESFPLTVTSAQKNPTAFYLCASRSTLASNEQYFGPGTRLTVT.

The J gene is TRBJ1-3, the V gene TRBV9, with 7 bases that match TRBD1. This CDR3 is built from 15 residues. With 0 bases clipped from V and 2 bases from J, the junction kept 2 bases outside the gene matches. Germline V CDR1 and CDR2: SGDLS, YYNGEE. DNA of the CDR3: TGTGCCAGCAGCGTAGATCAGGGGGCTGGAAACACCATATATTTT. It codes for CASSVDQGAGNTIYF.

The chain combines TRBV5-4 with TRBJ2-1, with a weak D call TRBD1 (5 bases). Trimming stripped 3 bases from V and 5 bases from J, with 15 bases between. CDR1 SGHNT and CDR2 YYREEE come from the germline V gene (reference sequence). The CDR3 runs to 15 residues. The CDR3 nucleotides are TGTGCCAGCAGCTACGCCCCGGACAAAGACAATGAGCAGTTCTTC. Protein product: CASSYAPDKDNEQFF.

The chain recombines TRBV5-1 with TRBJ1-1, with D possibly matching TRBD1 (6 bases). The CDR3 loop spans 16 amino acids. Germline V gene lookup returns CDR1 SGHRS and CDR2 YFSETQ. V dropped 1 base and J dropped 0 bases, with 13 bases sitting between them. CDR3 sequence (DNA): TGCGCCAGCAGCTTGAGGGACAAACGCCTGAACACTGAAGCTTTCTTT. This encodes CASSLRDKRLNTEAFF.

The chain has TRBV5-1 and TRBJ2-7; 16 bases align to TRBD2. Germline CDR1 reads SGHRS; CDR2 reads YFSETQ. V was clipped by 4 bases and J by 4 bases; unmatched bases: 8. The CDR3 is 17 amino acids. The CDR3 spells CASSTGLAGGPTYEQYF. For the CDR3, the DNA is TGCGCCAGCAGCACGGGACTAGCGGGAGGGCCCACGTACGAGCAGTACTTC. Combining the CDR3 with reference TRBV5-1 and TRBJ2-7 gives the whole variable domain KAGVTQTPRYLIKTRGQQVTLSCSPISGHRSVSWYQQTPGQGLQFLFEYFSETQRNKGNFPGRFSGRQFSNSRSEMNVSTLELGDSALYLCASSTGLAGGPTYEQYFGPGTRLTVT.

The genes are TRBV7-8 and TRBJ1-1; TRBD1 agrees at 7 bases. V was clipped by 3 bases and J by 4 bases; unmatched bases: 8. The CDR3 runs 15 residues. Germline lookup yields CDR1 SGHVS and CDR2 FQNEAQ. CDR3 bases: TGTGCCAGCAGCTTTCTCGACAGGGTGTCCACTGAAGCTTTCTTT. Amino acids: CASSFLDRVSTEAFF.

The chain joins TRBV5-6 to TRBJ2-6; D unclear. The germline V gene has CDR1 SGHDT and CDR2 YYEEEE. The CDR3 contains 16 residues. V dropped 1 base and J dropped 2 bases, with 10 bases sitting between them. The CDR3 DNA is TGTGCCAGCAGCTTGATCGAAAGGGCTGGGGCCAACGTCCTGACTTTC. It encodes CASSLIERAGANVLTF.

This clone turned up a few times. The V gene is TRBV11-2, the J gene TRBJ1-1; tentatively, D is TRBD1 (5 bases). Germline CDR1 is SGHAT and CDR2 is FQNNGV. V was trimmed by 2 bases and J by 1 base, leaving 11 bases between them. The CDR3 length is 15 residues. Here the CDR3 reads CASSLFVQGNTEAFF. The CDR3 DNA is TGTGCCAGCAGCTTATTCGTGCAGGGGAACACTGAAGCTTTCTTT.

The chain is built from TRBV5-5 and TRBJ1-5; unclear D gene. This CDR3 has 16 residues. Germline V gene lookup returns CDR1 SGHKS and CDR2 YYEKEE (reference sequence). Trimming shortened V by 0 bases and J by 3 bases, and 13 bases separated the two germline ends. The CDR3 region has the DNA TGTGCCAGCAGCTTGGAGGCAGCAAACCACAATCAGCCCCAGCATTTT. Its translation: CASSLEAANHNQPQHF.